Included here is one TCR beta chain sequence, with context. What antigen it recognizes has not been identified. Nothing much larger sits one base from this clone, and base qualities are not available. Distinct nucleotide sequences in the sample also encode this CDR3. The CDR3 numbers 14 residues from cysteine through phenylalanine. This entry keeps only the CDR3 DNA: 42 bases, framed from base 1. Trimming leaves V shorter by 2 bases and J shorter by 4 bases, with the junction holding 2 bases beyond the gene matches. CDR1 and CDR2 were assigned from the germline V gene as MDHEN and SYDVKM. This record comes from a study of blood T cell repertoires in COVID-19 (dated by TCRdb to about 2020). Regarding the study in general: Collaborator samples came from the United States, Italy and Spain and covered acute and convalescent phases of COVID-19. The prospective study material was composed of cDNA or gDNA derived from T cells, B-cell-depleted T cells, or PBMCs. Deeply sampled blood TCRbeta repertoires from subjects exposed to, actively infected with, or recovered from COVID-19 were included in the dataset. The repertoires were made available in a free public database intended to serve as a resource for research on the immune response to SARS-CoV-2. The samples were drawn from two sources: the first 160 participants of the ongoing ImmuneRACE study, and 950 to 1,500 subjects contributed by 6 global collaborators. Sample metadata almost always included a de-identified subject ID, COVID-19 status, age in years and sex. Where available, HLA class I and class II types were obtained from metadata supplied by the sample provider rather than from assay-based typing. The paper as a whole reports these results and caveats: The quantity of clinical and demographic metadata differed by source and by participant and was supplied without curation.

TCRbeta CDR3 regions were amplified from genomic DNA using the immunoSEQ Assay, a bias-controlled multiplex PCR. Per the original workflow: Nucleated cell counts per sample were estimated from amplification of reference gene primers within the assay. To quantify the absolute abundance of each unique TCRbeta CDR3 rearrangement, sequence reads were collapsed and filtered. For each sample, productive Simpson clonality was calculated as the square root of Simpson's diversity index across productive rearrangements. This is the immuneACCESS table as TCRdb keeps it, with only in-frame sequences that have V and J called. A part of the clones is gone; compared with another copy, unresolved V genes explain less than half, and the rest is unexplained. V, J and clone size derive from that table, while D and trimming were established from the DNA sequence. For this sample there are roughly 200,000 clones; about nine tenths appear just once. The ten largest make up approximately 6.7% of the sample.

Whole blood was collected in K2EDTA tubes by collaborating institutions according to the institutions' own protocols. For TCRbeta analysis, collaborators shipped samples as frozen whole blood, isolated PBMCs, or DNA extracted from either of those sample types. The V and J genes are TRBV28 and TRBJ2-7; TRBD1 lines up with 10 middle nucleotides. Sequenced sample: peripheral blood. The TCR originated in a man aged 35 to 55 with acute or convalescent COVID-19. The CDR3 here reads CASSLGGQGYEQYF. The nucleotides are TGTGCCAGCAGTTTAGGGGGACAGGGGTACGAGCAGTACTTC.